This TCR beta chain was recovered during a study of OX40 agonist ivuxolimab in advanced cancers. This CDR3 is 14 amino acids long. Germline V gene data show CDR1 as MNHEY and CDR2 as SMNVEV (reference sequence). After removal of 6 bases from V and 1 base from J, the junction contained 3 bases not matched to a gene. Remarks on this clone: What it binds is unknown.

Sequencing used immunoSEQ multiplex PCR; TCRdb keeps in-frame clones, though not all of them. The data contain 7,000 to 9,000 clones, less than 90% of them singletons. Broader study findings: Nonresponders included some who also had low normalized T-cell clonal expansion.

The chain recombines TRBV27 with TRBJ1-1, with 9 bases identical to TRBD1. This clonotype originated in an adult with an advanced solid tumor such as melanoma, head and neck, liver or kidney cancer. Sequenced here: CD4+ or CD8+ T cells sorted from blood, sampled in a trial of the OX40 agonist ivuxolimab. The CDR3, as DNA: TGTGCCAGCAGCCTGGGACAGGGGAACACTGAAGCTTTCTTT. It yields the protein CASSLGQGNTEAFF.